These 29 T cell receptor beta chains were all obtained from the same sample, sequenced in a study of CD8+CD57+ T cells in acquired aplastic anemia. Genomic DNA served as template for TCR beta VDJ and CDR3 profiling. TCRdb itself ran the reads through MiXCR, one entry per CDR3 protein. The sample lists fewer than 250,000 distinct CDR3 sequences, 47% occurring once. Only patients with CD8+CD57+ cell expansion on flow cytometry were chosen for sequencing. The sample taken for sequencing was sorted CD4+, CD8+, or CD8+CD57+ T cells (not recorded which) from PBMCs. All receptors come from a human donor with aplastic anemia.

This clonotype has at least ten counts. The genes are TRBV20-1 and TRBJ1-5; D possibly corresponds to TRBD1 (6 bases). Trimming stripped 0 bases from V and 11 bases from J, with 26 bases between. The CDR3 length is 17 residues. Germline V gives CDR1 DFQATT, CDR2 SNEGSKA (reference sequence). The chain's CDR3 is CSARDLEGGSAGSAQHF. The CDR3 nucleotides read TGCAGTGCTAGAGATCTGGAAGGGGGATCAGCGGGGAGCGCCCAGCATTTT.

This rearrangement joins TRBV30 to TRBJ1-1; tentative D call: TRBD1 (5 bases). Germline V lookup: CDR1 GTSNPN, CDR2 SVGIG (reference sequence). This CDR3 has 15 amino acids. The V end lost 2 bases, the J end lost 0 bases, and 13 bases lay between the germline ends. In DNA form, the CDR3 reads TGTGCCTGGAGTTTTGCAGGGAACTTGAACACTGAAGCTTTCTTT. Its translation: CAWSFAGNLNTEAFF.

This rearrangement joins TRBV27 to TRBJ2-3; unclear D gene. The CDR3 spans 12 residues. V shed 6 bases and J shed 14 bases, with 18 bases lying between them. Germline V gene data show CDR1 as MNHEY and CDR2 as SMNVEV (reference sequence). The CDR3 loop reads CASRDPERRRYF. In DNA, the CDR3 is TGTGCCAGCAGAGATCCTGAGCGCAGGAGGTATTTT.

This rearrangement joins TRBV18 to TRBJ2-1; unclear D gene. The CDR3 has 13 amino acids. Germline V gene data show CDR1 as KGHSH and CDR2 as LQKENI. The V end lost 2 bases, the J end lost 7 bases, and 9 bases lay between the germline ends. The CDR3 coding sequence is TGTGCCAGCTCACCAAGCTGGCAGAATGAGCAGTTCTTC. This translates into CASSPSWQNEQFF.

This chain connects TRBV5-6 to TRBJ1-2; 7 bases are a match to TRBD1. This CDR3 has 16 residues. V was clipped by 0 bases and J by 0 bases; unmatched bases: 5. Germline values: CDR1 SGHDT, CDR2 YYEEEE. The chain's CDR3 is CASSLDRGQANYGYTF. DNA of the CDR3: TGTGCCAGCAGCTTGGACAGGGGTCAAGCTAACTATGGCTACACCTTC. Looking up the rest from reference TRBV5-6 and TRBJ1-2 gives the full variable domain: DAGVTQSPTHLIKTRGQQVTLRCSPKSGHDTVSWYQQALGQGPQFIFQYYEEEERQRGNFPDRFSGHQFPNYSSELNVNALLLGDSALYLCASSLDRGQANYGYTFGSGTRLTVV.

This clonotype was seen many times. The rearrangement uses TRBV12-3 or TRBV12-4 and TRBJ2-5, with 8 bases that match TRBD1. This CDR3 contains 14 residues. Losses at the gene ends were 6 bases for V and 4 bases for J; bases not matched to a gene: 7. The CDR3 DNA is TGTGCCAGCAGGACGTCAGGGGGCACAGAGACCCAGTACTTC. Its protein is CASRTSGGTETQYF.

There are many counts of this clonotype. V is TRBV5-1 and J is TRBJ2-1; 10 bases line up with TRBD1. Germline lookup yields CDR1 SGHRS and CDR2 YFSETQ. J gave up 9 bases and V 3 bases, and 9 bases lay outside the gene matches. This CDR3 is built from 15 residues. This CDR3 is CASSSGTGEVGEQFF. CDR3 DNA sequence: TGCGCCAGCAGCTCCGGGACAGGGGAAGTTGGTGAGCAGTTCTTC.

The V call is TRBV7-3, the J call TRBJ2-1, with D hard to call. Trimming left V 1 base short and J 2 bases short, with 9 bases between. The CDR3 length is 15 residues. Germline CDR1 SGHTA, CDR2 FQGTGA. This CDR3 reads CASSLSGSTYNEQFF. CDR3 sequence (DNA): TGTGCCAGCAGCTTAAGCGGTTCTACCTACAATGAGCAGTTCTTC.

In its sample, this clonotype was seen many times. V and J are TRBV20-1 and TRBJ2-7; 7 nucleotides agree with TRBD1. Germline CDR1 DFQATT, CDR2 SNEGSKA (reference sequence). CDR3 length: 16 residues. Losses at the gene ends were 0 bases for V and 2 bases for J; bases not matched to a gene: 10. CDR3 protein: CSARDLFSGGTYEQYF. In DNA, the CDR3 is TGCAGTGCTAGAGATCTATTCTCAGGGGGAACCTACGAGCAGTACTTC.

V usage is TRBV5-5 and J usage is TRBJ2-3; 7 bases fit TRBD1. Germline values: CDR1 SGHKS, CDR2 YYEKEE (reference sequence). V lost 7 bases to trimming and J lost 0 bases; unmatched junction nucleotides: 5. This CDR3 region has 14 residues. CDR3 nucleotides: TGTGCCAGCCACTGGACAGGAAGCACAGATACGCAGTATTTT. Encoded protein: CASHWTGSTDTQYF.

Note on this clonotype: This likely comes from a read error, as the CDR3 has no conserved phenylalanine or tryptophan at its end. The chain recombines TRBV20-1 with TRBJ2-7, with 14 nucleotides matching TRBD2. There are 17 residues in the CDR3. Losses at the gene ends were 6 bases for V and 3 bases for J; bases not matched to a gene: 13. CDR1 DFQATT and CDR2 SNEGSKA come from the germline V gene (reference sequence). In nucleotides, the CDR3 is TGCAGTGCCTACCTACCCGGGACTAGCGGGGGCGGCTACGAGCAGTACCTC. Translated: CSAYLPGTSGGGYEQYL.

CDR3 amino acids: CASSVRGDRTRSLEQYF. CDR3 DNA: TGTGCCAGCAGCGTCCGGGGAGATAGGACTAGAAGTCTCGAGCAGTACTTC. The V and J genes are TRBV9 and TRBJ2-7, with TRBD2 matching 7 bases. Losses at the gene ends were 2 bases for V and 6 bases for J; bases not matched to a gene: 17. The CDR3 length is 17 residues. In germline, CDR1 is SGDLS, CDR2 YYNGEE.

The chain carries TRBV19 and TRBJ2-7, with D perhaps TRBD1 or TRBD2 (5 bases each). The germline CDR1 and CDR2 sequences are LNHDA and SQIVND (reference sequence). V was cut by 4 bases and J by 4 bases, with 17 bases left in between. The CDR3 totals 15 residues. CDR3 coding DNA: TGTGCCAGTAGTACTGGGACCGACATCCGTTACGAGCAGTACTTC. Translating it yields CASSTGTDIRYEQYF.

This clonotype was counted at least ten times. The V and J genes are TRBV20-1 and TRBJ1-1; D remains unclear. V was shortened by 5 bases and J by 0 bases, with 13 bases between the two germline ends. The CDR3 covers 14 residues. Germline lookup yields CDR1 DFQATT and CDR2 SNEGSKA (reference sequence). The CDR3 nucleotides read TGCAGTGCTCAGGCGCCGATACTGAACACTGAAGCTTTCTTT. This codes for CSAQAPILNTEAFF.

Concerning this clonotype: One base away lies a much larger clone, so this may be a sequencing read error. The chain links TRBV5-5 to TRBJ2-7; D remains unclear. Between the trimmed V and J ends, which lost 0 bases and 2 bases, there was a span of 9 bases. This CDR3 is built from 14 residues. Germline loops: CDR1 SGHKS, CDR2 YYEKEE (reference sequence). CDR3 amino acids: CASSLADAAYEQYF. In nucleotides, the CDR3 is TGTGCCAGCAGCTTGGCAGATGCAGCCTACGAGCAGTACTTC.

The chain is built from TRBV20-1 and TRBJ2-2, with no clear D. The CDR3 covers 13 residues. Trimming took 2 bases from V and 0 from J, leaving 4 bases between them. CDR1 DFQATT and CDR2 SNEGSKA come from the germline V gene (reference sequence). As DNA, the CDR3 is TGCAGTGCTAGAACCCCGAACACCGGGGAGCTGTTTTTT. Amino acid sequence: CSARTPNTGELFF.

For the CDR3, the DNA is TGTGCCAGCAGCTTAGTGGGGGGCGCGTGGACCGGGGAGCTGTTTTTT. This gives the protein CASSLVGGAWTGELFF. This sequence joins TRBV7-9 and TRBJ2-2, with D possibly being TRBD1 or TRBD2 (6 bases each). Trimming left V 1 base short and J 5 bases short, with 14 bases between. The germline CDR1 and CDR2 sequences are SEHNR and FQNEAQ (reference sequence). This CDR3 contains 16 residues. Combining the CDR3 with reference TRBV7-9 and TRBJ2-2 gives the whole variable domain DTGVSQNPRHKITKRGQNVTFRCDPISEHNRLYWYRQTLGQGPEFLTYFQNEAQLEKSRLLSDRFSAERPKGSFSTLEIQRTEQGDSAMYLCASSLVGGAWTGELFFGEGSRLTVL.

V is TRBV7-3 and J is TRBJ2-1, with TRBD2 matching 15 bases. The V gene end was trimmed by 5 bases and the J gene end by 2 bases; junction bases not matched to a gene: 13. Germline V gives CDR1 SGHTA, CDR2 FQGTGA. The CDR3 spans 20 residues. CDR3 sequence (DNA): TGTGCCAGCAGCGAAGTAGGTGGACTAGCGGGAGGGCCGGCCTACAATGAGCAGTTCTTC. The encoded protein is CASSEVGGLAGGPAYNEQFF.

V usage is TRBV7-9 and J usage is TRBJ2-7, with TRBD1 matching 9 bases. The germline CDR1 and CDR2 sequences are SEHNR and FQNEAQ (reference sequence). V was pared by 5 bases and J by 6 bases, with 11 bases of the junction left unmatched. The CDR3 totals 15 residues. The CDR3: CASSGWTGAASEQYF. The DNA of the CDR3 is TGTGCCAGCAGCGGATGGACAGGGGCAGCGAGCGAGCAGTACTTC.

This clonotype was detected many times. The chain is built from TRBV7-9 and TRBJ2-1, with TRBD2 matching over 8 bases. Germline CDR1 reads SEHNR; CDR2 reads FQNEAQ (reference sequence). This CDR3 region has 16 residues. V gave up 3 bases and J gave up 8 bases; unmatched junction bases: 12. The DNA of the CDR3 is TGTGCCAGCAGCTTCCCCGCTAGCGGGCTTCACTATGAGCAGTTCTTC. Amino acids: CASSFPASGLHYEQFF.

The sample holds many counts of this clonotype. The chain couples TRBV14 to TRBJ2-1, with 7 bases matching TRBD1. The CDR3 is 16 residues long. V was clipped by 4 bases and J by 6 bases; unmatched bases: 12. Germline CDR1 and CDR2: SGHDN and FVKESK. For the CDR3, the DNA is TGTGCCAGCAGCCCCCGGACAGGTTTTGCGGGCAATGAGCAGTTCTTC. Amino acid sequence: CASSPRTGFAGNEQFF.

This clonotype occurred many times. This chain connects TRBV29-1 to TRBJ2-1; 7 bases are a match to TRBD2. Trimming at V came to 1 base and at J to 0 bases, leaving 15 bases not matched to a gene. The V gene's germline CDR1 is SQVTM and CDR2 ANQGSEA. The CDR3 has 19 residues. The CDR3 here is CSVEVASGYRWTSYNEQFF. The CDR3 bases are TGCAGCGTTGAAGTGGCTAGCGGCTACAGATGGACCTCCTACAATGAGCAGTTCTTC.

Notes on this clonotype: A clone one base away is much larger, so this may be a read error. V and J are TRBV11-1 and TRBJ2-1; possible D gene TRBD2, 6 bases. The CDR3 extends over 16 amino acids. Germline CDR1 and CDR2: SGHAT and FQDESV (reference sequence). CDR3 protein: CASSLVRRGPYNEQFF. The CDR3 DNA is TGCGCCAGCAGCCTCGTCCGGCGGGGTCCGTACAATGAGCAGTTCTTC.

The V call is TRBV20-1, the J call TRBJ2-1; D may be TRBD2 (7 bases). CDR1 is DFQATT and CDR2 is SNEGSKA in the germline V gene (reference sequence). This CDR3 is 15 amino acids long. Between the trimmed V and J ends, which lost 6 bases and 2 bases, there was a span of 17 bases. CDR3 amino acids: CSAPSAGAAYNEQFF. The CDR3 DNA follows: TGCAGTGCGCCCTCCGCGGGGGCCGCCTACAATGAGCAGTTCTTC.

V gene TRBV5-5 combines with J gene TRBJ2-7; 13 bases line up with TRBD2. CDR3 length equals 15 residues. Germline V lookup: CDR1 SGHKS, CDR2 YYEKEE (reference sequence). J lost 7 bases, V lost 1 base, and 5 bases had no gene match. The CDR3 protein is CASSLSTSGGDEQYF. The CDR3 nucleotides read TGTGCCAGCAGCTTGTCCACTAGCGGGGGGGATGAGCAGTACTTC.

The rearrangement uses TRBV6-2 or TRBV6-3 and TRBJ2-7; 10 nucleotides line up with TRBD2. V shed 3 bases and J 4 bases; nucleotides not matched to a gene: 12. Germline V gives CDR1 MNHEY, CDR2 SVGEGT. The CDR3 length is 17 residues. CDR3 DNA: TGTGCCAGCAGTTATTCAGCGGGAGGGACCCACCAGTACGAGCAGTACTTC. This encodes CASSYSAGGTHQYEQYF.

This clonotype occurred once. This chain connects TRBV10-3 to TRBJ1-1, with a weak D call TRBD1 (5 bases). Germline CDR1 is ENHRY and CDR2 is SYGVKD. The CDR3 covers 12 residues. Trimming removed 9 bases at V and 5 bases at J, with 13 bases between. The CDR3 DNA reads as TGTGCCATTCAGGGAATCGGTACTGAAGCTTTCTTT. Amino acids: CAIQGIGTEAFF.

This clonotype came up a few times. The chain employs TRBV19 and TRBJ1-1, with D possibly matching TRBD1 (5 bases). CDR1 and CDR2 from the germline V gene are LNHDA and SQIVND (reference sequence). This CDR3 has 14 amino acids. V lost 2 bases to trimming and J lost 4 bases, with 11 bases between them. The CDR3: CASSIQGRGTEAFF. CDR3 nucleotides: TGTGCCAGTAGTATACAGGGACGAGGCACTGAAGCTTTCTTT.

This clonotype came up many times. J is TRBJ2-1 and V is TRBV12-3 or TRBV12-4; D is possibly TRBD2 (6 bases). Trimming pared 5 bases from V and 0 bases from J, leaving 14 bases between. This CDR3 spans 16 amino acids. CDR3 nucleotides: TGTGCCAGCAGTACAAGGACTACCAGCTCCTACAATGAGCAGTTCTTC. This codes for CASSTRTTSSYNEQFF.